This T cell receptor (beta chain) was captured in a study of blood T cell repertoires in COVID-19. Turning to the study itself: The United States, Italy and Spain provided the acute and convalescent COVID-19 samples. Sources were T cells, B-cell-depleted T cells, or PBMCs; the material itself was cDNA or gDNA.

The germline V gene encodes CDR1 SQVTM and CDR2 ANQGSEA. CDR3 length: 14 residues. V shed 6 bases and J 3 bases; nucleotides not matched to a gene: 5. Per the authors' pipeline: The assay estimated nucleated cells by amplifying reference gene primers. The method was immunoSEQ multiplex PCR; TCRdb's version includes in-frame clones alone and lacks a portion of them. V and J calls and clone size come straight from that table; D and trimming were deduced from the DNA. The table has 150,000 to 200,000 clones, 75% to 90% seen once. The receptor was isolated from a man in his sixties or seventies with active or convalescent COVID-19. This chain links TRBV29-1 with TRBJ2-1; 10 bases match TRBD2. The source material was peripheral blood. CDR3 loop: CSVDLAGVYNEQFF. CDR3 DNA sequence: TGCAGCGTAGACCTAGCGGGAGTCTACAATGAGCAGTTCTTC.